This entry features one T cell receptor beta chain sequence. Its antigen is unknown. Base qualities are not at hand, and no much larger clone is one base apart. The immunoSEQ Assay, a bias-controlled multiplex PCR, was used to amplify TCRbeta CDR3 regions from genomic DNA. The original methods were these. Nucleated cell counts per sample were estimated from amplification of reference gene primers within the assay. Sequence reads were collapsed and filtered to measure the absolute abundance of every unique TCRbeta CDR3 rearrangement. For each sample, productive Simpson clonality was calculated as the square root of Simpson's diversity index across productive rearrangements. TCRdb's version of the immuneACCESS table is confined to in-frame rearrangements and falls short of the full clone set. An unresolved V gene accounts for under half of the shortfall where checked; the remainder is of unknown origin. That table gives V, J and clone size, and the DNA gave D and trimming. The table for this sample lists around 71,000 clones; about four fifths of them were counted only once. The ten largest make up approximately 30% of the sample.

The CDR3, from cysteine to phenylalanine, totals 18 residues. Just the 54-base CDR3 DNA is kept, in frame starting at base 1. Trimming accounts for 0 bases at V and 0 bases at J, while the number of junction bases matched to no gene is 7. CDR1 and CDR2, looked up from the germline V gene, are MDHEN and SYDVKM. Whole blood was collected in K2EDTA tubes by collaborating institutions according to the institutions' own protocols. Collaborator samples were shipped for TCRbeta analysis as frozen whole blood, isolated PBMCs, or DNA extracted from either sample type. This sample was included in a study of blood T cell repertoires in COVID-19 (dated by TCRdb to the early 2020s). For context, the study as a whole: The collaborator samples originated in the United States, Italy and Spain and spanned the acute and convalescent phases of COVID-19. The prospective study material was composed of cDNA or gDNA derived from T cells, B-cell-depleted T cells, or PBMCs. Subjects who had been exposed to COVID-19, were actively infected with it, or had recovered from it provided the deeply sampled blood TCRbeta repertoires that made up the dataset. The repertoires were released in a freely available public database meant as a resource for research on the immune response to SARS-CoV-2. Samples were obtained from the ongoing ImmuneRACE study (first 160 participants) and from roughly 1,300 subjects provided by 6 global collaborators. Sample metadata almost always included a de-identified subject ID, COVID-19 status, age in years and sex. Where HLA class I and class II types were available, the types were taken from metadata supplied by the sample provider, not from assay-based typing. What the study reported, not specific to this receptor: The amount of clinical and demographic metadata varied by source and participant and was provided uncurated.

The source of this sequence is a man between 70 and 80 years old with acute or convalescent COVID-19. This receptor chain uses TRBV28 and TRBJ1-5; the central 8 bases match TRBD1. The sequenced sample was peripheral blood. The CDR3 protein: CASSLWDRVDGSNQPQHF. The DNA sequence reads TGTGCCAGCAGTTTATGGGACAGGGTAGACGGTAGCAATCAGCCCCAGCATTTT.